The rows below give T cell receptor beta chains drawn from one sample of a study of blood T cell repertoires in COVID-19. TCRdb's table, derived via immunoSEQ multiplex PCR, lists solely in-frame clones and lacks some. Of roughly 130,000 clones in the sample, about three quarters were seen once. The sequenced sample consisted of peripheral blood. These receptors originate from a man aged 45-65 years with acute or convalescent COVID-19. CDR3s include the opening cysteine and the closing phenylalanine or tryptophan. Each record gives: clone size, D gene, V gene, J gene, CDR3 DNA, CDR3 protein. D genes are given only for firm matches. Clone size is stated in some rows and not others, as once, few, many or a class when expanded.

clone_size: NA; d_call: TRBD2; v_call: TRBV5-1; j_call: TRBJ2-3; cdr3_nt: TGCGCCAGCAGCTATAGCGGGGGGCCCACAGATACGCAGTATTTT; cdr3_aa: CASSYSGGPTDTQYF
clone_size: NA; d_call: TRBD2; v_call: TRBV12-3/TRBV12-4; j_call: TRBJ2-5; cdr3_nt: TGTGCCAGCTCTAGCGGGGGGCCCGAGACCCAGTACTTC; cdr3_aa: CASSSGGPETQYF
clone_size: NA; d_call: NA; v_call: TRBV6-5; j_call: TRBJ2-1; cdr3_nt: TGTGCCAGCACCCTGTCGGCAGGGACCTACAATGAGCAGTTCTTC; cdr3_aa: CASTLSAGTYNEQFF
clone_size: once; d_call: NA; v_call: TRBV19; j_call: TRBJ2-5; cdr3_nt: TGTGCCAGCCGTGGAGGGGAGACCCAGTACTTC; cdr3_aa: CASRGGETQYF
clone_size: few; d_call: TRBD2; v_call: TRBV6-1; j_call: TRBJ2-5; cdr3_nt: TGTGCCAGCAGTGAATGGGGGGAGGGCGAGACCCAGTACTTC; cdr3_aa: CASSEWGEGETQYF
clone_size: NA; d_call: TRBD2; v_call: TRBV4-2; j_call: TRBJ2-1; cdr3_nt: TGTGCCAGCAGCCAATTAACCCTGACTAGCGGGGTCTCCTACAATGAGCAGTTCTTC; cdr3_aa: CASSQLTLTSGVSYNEQFF
clone_size: NA; d_call: NA; v_call: TRBV5-1; j_call: TRBJ2-2; cdr3_nt: TGCGCCACCTCCCGGGACATCATGAACACCGGGGAGCTGTTTTTT; cdr3_aa: CATSRDIMNTGELFF
clone_size: NA; d_call: NA; v_call: TRBV5-6; j_call: TRBJ1-3; cdr3_nt: TGTGCCAGCAGCTTGGTTGTGTGGCAGGGTCGGAACACCATATATTTT; cdr3_aa: CASSLVVWQGRNTIYF
clone_size: NA; d_call: NA; v_call: TRBV7-8; j_call: TRBJ1-5; cdr3_nt: TGTGCCAGCAGCCTTACGCAGAATCAGCCCCAGCATTTT; cdr3_aa: CASSLTQNQPQHF
clone_size: NA; d_call: NA; v_call: TRBV29-1; j_call: TRBJ1-1; cdr3_nt: TGCAGCGTTGAGTCGAACTACAACACTGAAGCTTTCTTT; cdr3_aa: CSVESNYNTEAFF
clone_size: NA; d_call: NA; v_call: TRBV13; j_call: TRBJ2-5; cdr3_nt: TGTGCCAGCAGCTCACGACTAGGTGAGACCCAGTACTTC; cdr3_aa: CASSSRLGETQYF
clone_size: NA; d_call: TRBD1; v_call: TRBV24-1; j_call: TRBJ2-1; cdr3_nt: TGTGCCACCAGTGATTCTCGGACAGGGGACAATGAGCAGTTCTTC; cdr3_aa: CATSDSRTGDNEQFF
clone_size: NA; d_call: TRBD2; v_call: TRBV11-3; j_call: TRBJ2-2; cdr3_nt: TGTGCCAGCAGCCCCCGGACTAGCGGGGGGGTTGGCACCGGGGAGCTGTTTTTT; cdr3_aa: CASSPRTSGGVGTGELFF
clone_size: NA; d_call: NA; v_call: TRBV15; j_call: TRBJ2-5; cdr3_nt: TGTGCCACAGGGGAGAGGGGGCAAGAGACCCAGTACTTC; cdr3_aa: CATGERGQETQYF
clone_size: NA; d_call: NA; v_call: TRBV10-3; j_call: TRBJ1-2; cdr3_nt: TGTGCCATCAGTGAGTCGCGGAACCATGGCTACACCTTC; cdr3_aa: CAISESRNHGYTF
clone_size: few; d_call: NA; v_call: TRBV7-9; j_call: TRBJ1-2; cdr3_nt: TGTGCCAGCAGCTTAGAGCAGGGCGAATACTATGGCTACACCTTC; cdr3_aa: CASSLEQGEYYGYTF
clone_size: few; d_call: TRBD1; v_call: TRBV10-1; j_call: TRBJ1-1; cdr3_nt: TGCGCCAGCAGTGATCGGGGACAGGGGAACACTGAAGCTTTCTTT; cdr3_aa: CASSDRGQGNTEAFF
clone_size: NA; d_call: NA; v_call: TRBV2; j_call: TRBJ2-1; cdr3_nt: TGTGCCAGCAGTGAAGAAGTCGGTAGCTCCTACAATGAGCAGTTCTTC; cdr3_aa: CASSEEVGSSYNEQFF
clone_size: NA; d_call: TRBD1; v_call: TRBV24-1; j_call: TRBJ1-5; cdr3_nt: TGTGCCACCCCGGACAGGTCTCAGCCCCAGCATTTT; cdr3_aa: CATPDRSQPQHF
clone_size: few; d_call: NA; v_call: TRBV5-1; j_call: TRBJ1-3; cdr3_nt: TGCGCCAGCAGCTTGTTTCCAGGGAACGGAAACACCATATATTTT; cdr3_aa: CASSLFPGNGNTIYF
clone_size: NA; d_call: TRBD1; v_call: TRBV5-6; j_call: TRBJ1-2; cdr3_nt: TGTGCCAGCAGCTGGGAGACAGGGAACTATGGCTACACCTTC; cdr3_aa: CASSWETGNYGYTF
clone_size: NA; d_call: TRBD1; v_call: TRBV24-1; j_call: TRBJ1-2; cdr3_nt: TGTGCCACCAGTCAGGAAGGACAGGGTAGGGGCTACACCTTC; cdr3_aa: CATSQEGQGRGYTF
clone_size: NA; d_call: TRBD1; v_call: TRBV4-2; j_call: TRBJ1-1; cdr3_nt: TGTGCCAGCAGCCAAGCACAGGGGGCGGACACTGAAGCTTTCTTT; cdr3_aa: CASSQAQGADTEAFF
clone_size: few; d_call: NA; v_call: TRBV2; j_call: TRBJ2-5; cdr3_nt: TGTGCCAGTTCCTTAGGGAGGGGGGAGACCCAGTACTTC; cdr3_aa: CASSLGRGETQYF
clone_size: NA; d_call: TRBD1; v_call: TRBV5-6; j_call: TRBJ2-7; cdr3_nt: TGTGCCAGCAGCCTGCTGGACAGGGGTTTTCGGGAGCAGTACTTC; cdr3_aa: CASSLLDRGFREQYF
clone_size: NA; d_call: TRBD1; v_call: TRBV12-3/TRBV12-4; j_call: TRBJ1-3; cdr3_nt: TGTGCCAGCAGTTTTGGACAGGGGAACACCATATATTTT; cdr3_aa: CASSFGQGNTIYF
clone_size: NA; d_call: NA; v_call: TRBV5-1; j_call: TRBJ2-2; cdr3_nt: TGCGCCAGCAGCTTGATCCCCAGGGTTAGCACCGGGGAGCTGTTTTTT; cdr3_aa: CASSLIPRVSTGELFF
clone_size: NA; d_call: NA; v_call: TRBV4-1; j_call: TRBJ2-3; cdr3_nt: TGCGCCAGCAGCCAAGAGGCTAGCACAGATACGCAGTATTTT; cdr3_aa: CASSQEASTDTQYF
clone_size: NA; d_call: TRBD1; v_call: TRBV5-6; j_call: TRBJ1-4; cdr3_nt: TGTGCCAGCAGCCGACAGGGGCGGGAGGAAAAACTGTTTTTT; cdr3_aa: CASSRQGREEKLFF
clone_size: NA; d_call: TRBD1; v_call: TRBV6-5; j_call: TRBJ1-2; cdr3_nt: TGTGCCAGCAGATCCGGACAGGGACGGGGCTACACCTTC; cdr3_aa: CASRSGQGRGYTF
clone_size: few; d_call: TRBD2; v_call: TRBV7-9; j_call: TRBJ2-7; cdr3_nt: TGTGCCAGCAGCCCCCCGGGAGGGTCCTACGAGCAGTACTTC; cdr3_aa: CASSPPGGSYEQYF
clone_size: NA; d_call: TRBD2; v_call: TRBV5-5; j_call: TRBJ2-1; cdr3_nt: TGCGCCACCCAGAGATTTAGCGGGGGGGAGAATGAGCAGTTCTTC; cdr3_aa: CATQRFSGGENEQFF
clone_size: NA; d_call: TRBD2; v_call: TRBV5-4; j_call: TRBJ2-7; cdr3_nt: TGTGCCAGCAGCTTCGGGACTAGCGGGGGGAGGTCCTACGAGCAGTACTTC; cdr3_aa: CASSFGTSGGRSYEQYF
clone_size: NA; d_call: NA; v_call: TRBV5-1; j_call: TRBJ2-3; cdr3_nt: TGCGCCAGCAGCTTGGGTCCAGGGGCTGTAGATACGCAGTATTTT; cdr3_aa: CASSLGPGAVDTQYF
clone_size: NA; d_call: NA; v_call: TRBV5-1; j_call: TRBJ1-1; cdr3_nt: TGCGCCAGCAGCTTAGGAGGGGAGGCTGAAGCTTTCTTT; cdr3_aa: CASSLGGEAEAFF
clone_size: NA; d_call: NA; v_call: TRBV6-5; j_call: TRBJ1-2; cdr3_nt: TGTGCCGGGCGGGCTTTCGACCTTAGCTACACCTTC; cdr3_aa: CAGRAFDLSYTF
clone_size: NA; d_call: TRBD1; v_call: TRBV27; j_call: TRBJ2-6; cdr3_nt: TGTGCCAGCAGTATAGGCTACAGGGGGCTTAGAGGGGCCAACGTCCTGACTTTC; cdr3_aa: CASSIGYRGLRGANVLTF
clone_size: NA; d_call: NA; v_call: TRBV11-2; j_call: TRBJ2-2; cdr3_nt: TGTGCCAGCAGCCCCATCGGAGGGGTGCTGTTTTTT; cdr3_aa: CASSPIGGVLFF
clone_size: many; d_call: NA; v_call: TRBV4-2; j_call: TRBJ2-1; cdr3_nt: TGTGCCAGCAGCCAAGATAGTGTAGAACGGCCGGGCAATGAGCAGTTCTTC; cdr3_aa: CASSQDSVERPGNEQFF
clone_size: NA; d_call: TRBD1; v_call: TRBV5-6; j_call: TRBJ1-2; cdr3_nt: TGTGCCAGCAGCGTCGCAGGGGGTTCTAACTATGGCTACACCTTC; cdr3_aa: CASSVAGGSNYGYTF
clone_size: NA; d_call: TRBD1; v_call: TRBV11-2; j_call: TRBJ1-2; cdr3_nt: TGTGCCAGCGCCGGGACAGGGGGCCTCTATGGCTACACCTTC; cdr3_aa: CASAGTGGLYGYTF
clone_size: NA; d_call: TRBD1; v_call: TRBV24-1; j_call: TRBJ1-4; cdr3_nt: TGTGCCACCCTTACCCTCCCGGGACAGGGGGCTATCGGTTCCCAGGTCTCAACTAATGAAAAACTGTTTTTT; cdr3_aa: CATLTLPGQGAIGSQVSTNEKLFF
clone_size: NA; d_call: TRBD1; v_call: TRBV6-5; j_call: TRBJ2-4; cdr3_nt: TGTGCCAGCACCTCCCGGAGACAGGGGGCGAGTATTCAGTACTTC; cdr3_aa: CASTSRRQGASIQYF
clone_size: many; d_call: TRBD1; v_call: TRBV6-5; j_call: TRBJ2-7; cdr3_nt: TGTGCCAGCAGTTTACTCCCAGGGGGCAAGTCCTACGAGCAGTACTTC; cdr3_aa: CASSLLPGGKSYEQYF
clone_size: NA; d_call: NA; v_call: TRBV10-3; j_call: TRBJ1-6; cdr3_nt: TGTGCCATCAGTGAGTCGACTAGGAGCTCCTATAATTCACCCCTCCACTTT; cdr3_aa: CAISESTRSSYNSPLHF
clone_size: NA; d_call: NA; v_call: TRBV6-5; j_call: TRBJ1-1; cdr3_nt: TGTGCCAGCAGAACTCAGGGAACTGAAGCTTTCTTT; cdr3_aa: CASRTQGTEAFF
clone_size: NA; d_call: NA; v_call: TRBV4-1; j_call: TRBJ1-1; cdr3_nt: TGCGCCAGCAGCCAAGACGGAGAAACTGAAGCTTTCTTT; cdr3_aa: CASSQDGETEAFF
clone_size: once; d_call: NA; v_call: TRBV6-6; j_call: TRBJ1-6; cdr3_nt: TGTGCCAGCAGTTACACCGGGACGGAGGGCCTCCACTTT; cdr3_aa: CASSYTGTEGLHF
clone_size: NA; d_call: TRBD2; v_call: TRBV11-3; j_call: TRBJ2-1; cdr3_nt: TGTGCCAGCAGCCCTTCGGGGGGGGATGAGCAGTTCTTC; cdr3_aa: CASSPSGGDEQFF
clone_size: NA; d_call: NA; v_call: TRBV5-1; j_call: TRBJ2-1; cdr3_nt: TGCGCCAGCAACCCGACGACAGACAATGAGCAGTTCTTC; cdr3_aa: CASNPTTDNEQFF
clone_size: NA; d_call: TRBD1; v_call: TRBV2; j_call: TRBJ2-2; cdr3_nt: TGTGCCAGCAGCCGACGCCCCGGGACAGCGAACACCGGGGAGCTGTTTTTT; cdr3_aa: CASSRRPGTANTGELFF
clone_size: NA; d_call: NA; v_call: TRBV5-1; j_call: TRBJ2-1; cdr3_nt: TGCGCCAGCTTCGGGATTGACAATGAGCAGTTCTTC; cdr3_aa: CASFGIDNEQFF
clone_size: NA; d_call: NA; v_call: TRBV5-4; j_call: TRBJ2-1; cdr3_nt: TGTGCCAGCAGCTTGGAGATCGGAGGAGACAATGAGCAGTTCTTC; cdr3_aa: CASSLEIGGDNEQFF
clone_size: NA; d_call: TRBD1; v_call: TRBV2; j_call: TRBJ1-5; cdr3_nt: TGTGCCAGCAGTTTGACAGGGTTCAATCAGCCCCAGCATTTT; cdr3_aa: CASSLTGFNQPQHF